This paragraph reports one T cell receptor beta chain. Its antigen specificity is not known. The input lacks base qualities; no much larger clone sits a single base away. The entry originates in a study of T cell changes during pregnancy in multiple sclerosis (dated by TCRdb to the late 2010s). About the investigation overall: In women with multiple sclerosis, the researchers looked at how the T cell repertoire shifted as pregnancy progressed.

V drops 7 bases and J drops 1 base, leaving 11 bases in between. Via the germline V gene, CDR1 is SGHRS and CDR2 YFSETQ. The CDR3 holds 13 amino acids from the cysteine to the phenylalanine. Solely the CDR3 DNA is kept, with 39 bases framed from the first base. The library came from the immunoSEQ multiplex PCR assay. TCRdb holds this immuneACCESS table with in-frame rearrangements only. Some clones are missing; in checked studies, unresolved V genes explain under half, and the rest has no known cause. The sample data list about 30,000 clones, and around 89% of these were observed just once. The leading ten clones occupy 0.5% to 0.65% of the sample.

The receptor's source is a female donor in good health, enrolled as a control in a pregnancy study. This sequence uses TRBV5-1 and TRBJ1-1, with no reliable assignment of the D segment. This specimen was CD4+ T cells from peripheral blood mononuclear cells, taken in the third trimester of pregnancy. The CDR3 region has the sequence CASRPDWNTEAFF. The DNA sequence is given as TGCGCCAGCCGTCCCGACTGGAACACTGAAGCTTTCTTT.